The 25 T cell receptor beta chains below all came from one sample that was sequenced in a study of graft-versus-host responses after intestinal transplantation. For these TCRs, the target antigens are not known. Libraries were prepared by immunoSEQ multiplex PCR; TCRdb keeps only in-frame clonotypes and omits some of them. Here the sample spans 90,000 to 150,000 clones, approximately 96% being singletons. This material consisted of unstimulated CD8+ T cells sorted from spleen or lymph node cells, taken before intestinal transplant. These TCRs come from a human donor who received an intestinal transplant.

The genes are TRBV4-1 and TRBJ2-7, with D possibly matching TRBD1 (8 bases). The germline V and J ends were trimmed by 1 base and 7 bases, with 17 bases remaining between them. CDR3 length: 15 amino acids. Germline V gives CDR1 MGHRA, CDR2 YSYEKL. The CDR3 sequence: CASSQVTGGGWEQYF. The CDR3 DNA reads as TGCGCCAGCAGCCAAGTAACAGGGGGGGGCTGGGAGCAGTACTTC.

Notes on this clone: At the DNA level, this CDR3 is encoded by other sequences in the same sample as well. CDR3 bases: TGCGCCAGCAGCCAAGACCGAGGCAGGGGTAAGGACAATGAGCAGTTCTTC. Residues: CASSQDRGRGKDNEQFF. The rearrangement links TRBV4-1 to TRBJ2-1; TRBD1 might be the D (6 bases). V gave up 0 bases and J gave up 5 bases, with 17 bases separating them. The CDR3 is 17 residues long. CDR1 MGHRA and CDR2 YSYEKL come from the germline V gene.

V is TRBV9 and J is TRBJ2-1, with a tentative D call TRBD2 (6 bases). V lost 0 bases and J 5 bases, leaving 15 bases between the germline ends. CDR1 is SGDLS, CDR2 YYNGEE, per germline. The CDR3 runs to 16 residues. The CDR3 DNA is TGTGCCAGCAGCGTAGATGGCGGGAACGGTGACAATGAGCAGTTCTTC. As protein: CASSVDGGNGDNEQFF.

A word on this clone: The same CDR3 arises from other DNA sequences in this sample as well. The CDR3 here is CASSEEEGAPNYGYTF. The CDR3 bases are TGTGCCAGCAGTGAAGAGGAGGGGGCGCCTAACTATGGCTACACCTTC. The chain joins TRBV6-1 to TRBJ1-2, with TRBD1 matching over 7 bases. This CDR3 is built from 16 residues. With 1 base clipped from V and 0 bases from J, the junction kept 5 bases outside the gene matches. Germline lookup yields CDR1 MNHNS and CDR2 SASEGT.

The chain couples TRBV11-2 to TRBJ1-5; D is uncertain. The CDR3 runs 13 residues. From germline, CDR1 is SGHAT and CDR2 FQNNGV. The ends were cut back, 0 bases at V and 9 bases at J, with 9 bases in the middle. CDR3 protein: CASSLDSGRPQHF. CDR3 nucleotides: TGTGCCAGCAGCTTAGATTCTGGAAGGCCCCAGCATTTT.

V and J are TRBV11-1 and TRBJ1-2; TRBD1 matches 8 bases. CDR3 size: 13 residues. Germline V gene lookup returns CDR1 SGHAT and CDR2 FQDESV (reference sequence). The J segment lost 4 bases and the V segment lost 5 bases, leaving 3 bases of the junction unmatched. Here the CDR3 reads CASSPGQAYGYTF. The CDR3, as DNA: TGTGCCAGCAGCCCGGGACAGGCCTATGGCTACACCTTC.

The rearrangement uses TRBV19 and TRBJ2-1; 10 bases are shared with TRBD2. V trimming: 5 bases; J trimming: 6 bases; junction bases outside the gene matches: 4. Germline CDR1 is LNHDA and CDR2 is SQIVND (reference sequence). The CDR3 spans 14 residues. In DNA form, the CDR3 reads TGTGCCAGTAGTTGGTCTAGCGGGGGCAATGAGCAGTTCTTC. It encodes CASSWSSGGNEQFF.

The chain carries TRBV2 and TRBJ2-7, with D unresolved. Germline assignment: CDR1 SNHLY and CDR2 FYNNEI. The ends were cut back, 3 bases at V and 2 bases at J, with 8 bases in the middle. This CDR3 has 13 amino acids. The CDR3 sequence: CASSDLATYEQYF. DNA for the CDR3: TGTGCCAGCAGTGACTTGGCCACCTACGAGCAGTACTTC. Drawing the rest from reference TRBV2 and TRBJ2-7, the complete variable domain is EPEVTQTPSHQVTQMGQEVILRCVPISNHLYFYWYRQILGQKVEFLVSFYNNEISEKSEIFDDQFSVERPDGSNFTLKIRSTKLEDSAMYFCASSDLATYEQYFGPGTRLTVT.

The V and J genes are TRBV5-1 and TRBJ2-7; D not resolved. Germline V CDR1 and CDR2: SGHRS, YFSETQ. This CDR3 is 11 amino acids long. With 2 bases removed from V and 4 bases from J, the gap between germline ends came to 4 bases. The CDR3 spells CASSFAYEQYF. The DNA for the CDR3 is TGCGCCAGCAGCTTCGCATACGAGCAGTACTTC. Based on the CDR3 plus reference TRBV5-1 and TRBJ2-7, the full variable domain is KAGVTQTPRYLIKTRGQQVTLSCSPISGHRSVSWYQQTPGQGLQFLFEYFSETQRNKGNFPGRFSGRQFSNSRSEMNVSTLELGDSALYLCASSFAYEQYFGPGTRLTVT.

V usage is TRBV16 and J usage is TRBJ1-1; the D is unclear. V gave up 4 bases and J gave up 0 bases, with 12 bases separating them. The CDR3 extends over 15 amino acids. Germline V gene sequence: CDR1 KGHSY, CDR2 FQNENV. The CDR3 DNA sequence: TGTGCCAGCAGCCCACCCGTGGGTTTGAACACTGAAGCTTTCTTT. Its protein product is CASSPPVGLNTEAFF.

This sequence joins TRBV4-3 and TRBJ2-5, with D unresolved. Germline lookup yields CDR1 LGHNA and CDR2 YSLEER. V shed 3 bases and J shed 2 bases, with 7 bases lying between them. CDR3 length: 13 residues. This chain's CDR3 is CASSHGPQETQYF. DNA of the CDR3: TGCGCCAGCAGCCATGGGCCTCAAGAGACCCAGTACTTC.

The rearrangement uses TRBV6-1 and TRBJ2-1; TRBD1 agrees at 7 bases. The CDR3 is made up of 15 amino acids. The germline V gene encodes CDR1 MNHNS and CDR2 SASEGT. V trimming: 4 bases; J trimming: 0 bases; junction bases outside the gene matches: 3. The DNA of the CDR3 is TGTGCCAGCAGTGGGGGACAGAGCTCCTACAATGAGCAGTTCTTC. It is translated as CASSGGQSSYNEQFF.

The chain carries TRBV6-1 and TRBJ2-5; 9 bases match TRBD2. With 1 base clipped from V and 5 bases from J, the junction kept 11 bases outside the gene matches. The CDR3 is 17 residues long. Germline V gives CDR1 MNHNS, CDR2 SASEGT. The CDR3 DNA sequence: TGTGCCAGCAGTGAAGTAGCTAGCGGGATAAGGTGGGAGACCCAGTACTTC. Translating gives CASSEVASGIRWETQYF.

The chain joins TRBV4-1 to TRBJ2-2, with 10 positions matching TRBD2. The CDR3 sequence is 18 residues long. J was trimmed by 4 bases and V by 4 bases; bases with no gene match: 12. Germline CDR1 and CDR2: MGHRA and YSYEKL. The CDR3 loop is CASSLWLAGDEVTGELFF. The CDR3 nucleotides read TGCGCCAGCAGCCTGTGGCTAGCGGGAGATGAGGTCACCGGGGAGCTGTTTTTT.

The chain links TRBV11-2 to TRBJ2-7; tentative D call: TRBD2 (6 bases). The CDR3 has 14 amino acids. V lost 4 bases and J lost 2, with 12 bases in between. The germline V gene has CDR1 SGHAT and CDR2 FQNNGV. The CDR3 here is CASSSGSGAYEQYF. DNA of the CDR3: TGTGCCAGCAGCTCAGGGTCGGGGGCCTACGAGCAGTACTTC.

The chain employs TRBV28 and TRBJ2-7, with 7 nucleotides matching TRBD2. With V trimmed by 2 bases and J by 2 bases, 6 bases remained unmatched. Germline loops: CDR1 MDHEN, CDR2 SYDVKM. This CDR3 has 15 amino acids. The CDR3 protein is CASSLIGAGAYEQYF. The DNA of the CDR3 is TGTGCCAGCAGTTTAATAGGGGCGGGAGCCTACGAGCAGTACTTC.

This clone was seen a single time. Other DNA sequences of this sample code for an identical CDR3. This chain uses TRBV2 with TRBJ2-1; D unresolved. From germline, CDR1 is SNHLY and CDR2 FYNNEI. V was cut by 9 bases and J by 15 bases, with 15 bases left in between. The CDR3 runs 10 residues. CDR3 nucleotides: TGTGCCAGTCGTGGCAGCCGGCCGTTCTTC. This gives the protein CASRGSRPFF.

V and J are TRBV19 and TRBJ2-1; no reliable D call. Germline-derived CDR1 and CDR2 are LNHDA and SQIVND (reference sequence). The germline V and J ends were trimmed by 1 base and 1 base, with 8 bases remaining between them. The CDR3 is 15 residues long. The CDR3 bases are TGTGCCAGTAGTATAGTACCCGGTTCCTACAATGAGCAGTTCTTC. Its translation is CASSIVPGSYNEQFF.

This rearrangement joins TRBV5-1 to TRBJ2-7, with 8 bases identical to TRBD2. Germline assignment: CDR1 SGHRS and CDR2 YFSETQ. Germline trimming cut 3 bases from V and 4 bases from J; bases unmatched to any gene: 6. CDR3 size: 14 residues. The CDR3 reads CASSSAGVGYEQYF. DNA of the CDR3: TGCGCCAGCAGCTCAGCGGGAGTCGGGTACGAGCAGTACTTC. The full variable domain, with the rest looked up from reference TRBV5-1 and TRBJ2-7, is KAGVTQTPRYLIKTRGQQVTLSCSPISGHRSVSWYQQTPGQGLQFLFEYFSETQRNKGNFPGRFSGRQFSNSRSEMNVSTLELGDSALYLCASSSAGVGYEQYFGPGTRLTVT.

Here the CDR3 reads CASSFGGLAGGIWYF. In DNA, the CDR3 is TGTGCCAGCAGTTTCGGAGGACTAGCGGGAGGGATCTGGTACTTC. The chain has TRBV28 and TRBJ2-4; 15 bases are a match to TRBD2. The V and J ends lost 3 bases and 15 bases, in that order; junction bases with no gene match: 9. This CDR3 spans 15 amino acids. Per germline, CDR1 MDHEN and CDR2 SYDVKM.

The V call is TRBV19, the J call TRBJ2-7; perhaps TRBD2 as D (5 bases). This CDR3 spans 11 amino acids. Germline V lookup: CDR1 LNHDA, CDR2 SQIVND (reference sequence). Between the trimmed V and J ends, which lost 9 bases and 4 bases, there was a span of 10 bases. The CDR3 reads CASRGIYEQYF. CDR3 nucleotides: TGTGCCAGCAGAGGGATTTACGAGCAGTACTTC.

This rearrangement joins TRBV10-3 to TRBJ2-1; D may correspond to TRBD1 or TRBD2 (5 bases each). V was pared by 7 bases and J by 3 bases, with 13 bases between. The length of the CDR3 is 14 residues. CDR1 and CDR2 from the germline V gene are ENHRY and SYGVKD. The DNA of the CDR3 is TGTGCCATCACCCCCGGGACCCGCTACAATGAGCAGTTCTTC. Protein: CAITPGTRYNEQFF.

The chain is built from TRBV7-3 and TRBJ2-2, with 10 positions matching TRBD2. The CDR3 is 20 amino acids. Germline V lookup: CDR1 SGHTA, CDR2 FQGTGA. After removal of 4 bases from V and 4 bases from J, the junction contained 18 bases not matched to a gene. CDR3 bases: TGTGCCAGCAGCTCCGCGGCTAGCGGGGGACCCCGCCCGGGCACCGGGGAGCTGTTTTTT. Translated, it gives CASSSAASGGPRPGTGELFF. Using reference TRBV7-3 and TRBJ2-2 for the parts outside the CDR3, the full variable domain is GAGVSQTPSNKVTEKGKYVELRCDPISGHTALYWYRQSLGQGPEFLIYFQGTGAADDSGLPNDRFFAVRPEGSVSTLKIQRTERGDSAVYLCASSSAASGGPRPGTGELFFGEGSRLTVL.

J is TRBJ2-7 and V is TRBV7-2; D call uncertain. The length of the CDR3 is 13 residues. The germline CDR1 and CDR2 sequences are SGHTA and FQGNSA. Between the trimmed V and J ends, which lost 1 base and 5 bases, there was a span of 9 bases. This CDR3 reads CASSLGLTNEQYF. The CDR3 region has the DNA TGTGCCAGCAGCTTAGGGTTAACAAACGAGCAGTACTTC. Complete variable domain (other parts from reference TRBV7-2 and TRBJ2-7): GAGVSQSPSNKVTEKGKDVELRCDPISGHTALYWYRQSLGQGLEFLIYFQGNSAPDKSGLPSDRFSAERTGGSVSTLTIQRTQQEDSAVYLCASSLGLTNEQYFGPGTRLTVT.

The rearrangement uses TRBV5-6 and TRBJ2-7; a possible D gene is TRBD2 (5 bases). V was pared by 2 bases and J by 2 bases, with 11 bases between. This CDR3 comprises 14 residues. Looked up from germline, CDR1 is SGHDT and CDR2 is YYEEEE. For the CDR3, the DNA is TGTGCCAGCAGCTTATTCCCCGGGACCTACGAGCAGTACTTC. Translation gives CASSLFPGTYEQYF.